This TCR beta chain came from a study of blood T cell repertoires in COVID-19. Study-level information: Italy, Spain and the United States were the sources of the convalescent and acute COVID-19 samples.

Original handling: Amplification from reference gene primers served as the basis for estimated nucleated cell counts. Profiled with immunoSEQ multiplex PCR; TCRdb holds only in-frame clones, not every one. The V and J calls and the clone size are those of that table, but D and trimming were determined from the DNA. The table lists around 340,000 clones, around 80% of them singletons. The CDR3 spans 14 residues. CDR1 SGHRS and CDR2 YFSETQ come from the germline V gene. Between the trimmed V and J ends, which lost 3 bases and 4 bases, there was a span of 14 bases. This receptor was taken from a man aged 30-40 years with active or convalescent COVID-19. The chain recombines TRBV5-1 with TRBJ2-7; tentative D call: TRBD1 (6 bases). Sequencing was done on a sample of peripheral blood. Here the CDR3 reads CASSWGQVGYEQYF. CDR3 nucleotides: TGCGCCAGCAGCTGGGGGCAGGTTGGATACGAGCAGTACTTC. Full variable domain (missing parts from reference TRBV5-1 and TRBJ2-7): KAGVTQTPRYLIKTRGQQVTLSCSPISGHRSVSWYQQTPGQGLQFLFEYFSETQRNKGNFPGRFSGRQFSNSRSEMNVSTLELGDSALYLCASSWGQVGYEQYFGPGTRLTVT.